The 27 T cell receptor beta chains below were found in one sample sequenced in a study of CXCR4 blockade with PD-1 therapy in pancreatic cancer. Only in-frame clones appear in the TCRdb table, and some are missing; sequencing was by immunoSEQ multiplex PCR. The sample includes roughly 3,000 clones, approximately 42% of them seen just once. The material sequenced was tumor tissue. The origin of the receptors is a human donor with pancreatic ductal adenocarcinoma.

The chain has TRBV30 and TRBJ2-3; D might be TRBD2 (6 bases). CDR1 is GTSNPN and CDR2 is SVGIG in the germline V gene (reference sequence). With 2 bases removed from V and 4 bases from J, the gap between germline ends came to 25 bases. The CDR3 has 18 residues. CDR3 in amino acids: CAWSSYRFGGSRADTQYF. CDR3 bases: TGTGCCTGGAGTTCCTATAGGTTTGGGGGGAGCCGAGCAGATACGCAGTATTTT.

This chain links TRBV18 with TRBJ1-4, with no clear D. This CDR3 spans 13 amino acids. The V gene lost 5 bases and the J gene lost 8 bases, with 12 bases spanning the gap. In germline, CDR1 is KGHSH, CDR2 LQKENI. DNA of the CDR3: TGTGCCAGCTCAAGTCCGGGTGTGGAAAAACTGTTTTTT. Amino acids: CASSSPGVEKLFF.

This clone showed up just a few times. The rearrangement links TRBV9 to TRBJ1-2; 7 positions agree with TRBD1. In germline, CDR1 is SGDLS, CDR2 YYNGEE. This CDR3 is built from 15 residues. V shed 5 bases and J 3 bases; nucleotides not matched to a gene: 10. This chain's CDR3 is CASSENPGTDYGYTF. The CDR3 bases are TGTGCCAGCAGTGAAAACCCCGGGACAGACTATGGCTACACCTTC.

J is TRBJ2-7 and V is TRBV19; D might be TRBD1 (6 bases). This CDR3 spans 13 amino acids. Germline loops: CDR1 LNHDA, CDR2 SQIVND (reference sequence). V dropped 5 bases and J dropped 2 bases, with 10 bases sitting between them. The CDR3 loop reads CASSLGAPYEQYF. CDR3 DNA sequence: TGTGCCAGTAGTTTGGGGGCCCCCTACGAGCAGTACTTC.

The rearrangement uses TRBV30 and TRBJ1-1, with D uncertain. V lost 4 bases and J lost 2, with 8 bases in between. The CDR3 is 12 amino acids. Germline values: CDR1 GTSNPN, CDR2 SVGIG (reference sequence). The CDR3 DNA is TGTGCCTGGAAGTGGCCAAACACTGAAGCTTTCTTT. It codes for CAWKWPNTEAFF.

The V gene is TRBV5-1, the J gene TRBJ2-3, with D unclear. The CDR3 is made up of 14 amino acids. The germline gives CDR1 SGHRS, CDR2 YFSETQ. Trimming pared 5 bases from V and 0 bases from J, leaving 10 bases between. CDR3 DNA: TGCGCCAGCAGGACGGAGACTAGCACAGATACGCAGTATTTT. Residues: CASRTETSTDTQYF. The full variable domain, its missing parts supplied by reference TRBV5-1 and TRBJ2-3, is KAGVTQTPRYLIKTRGQQVTLSCSPISGHRSVSWYQQTPGQGLQFLFEYFSETQRNKGNFPGRFSGRQFSNSRSEMNVSTLELGDSALYLCASRTETSTDTQYFGPGTRLTVL.

This clone occurred a few times. The rearrangement joins TRBV28 to TRBJ2-1, with D perhaps matching TRBD2 (6 bases). The CDR3 has 13 residues. V lost 6 bases and J 12 bases, leaving 18 bases between the germline ends. The germline gives CDR1 MDHEN, CDR2 SYDVKM. DNA for the CDR3: TGTGCCAGCAGAGGGGACTCCGGTATCGGGCAGTTCTTC. Residues: CASRGDSGIGQFF.

This chain joins TRBV19 and TRBJ2-1, with TRBD1 identical over 9 bases. V shed 5 bases, J shed 6 bases, and the junction held 14 bases outside the gene matches. Germline loops: CDR1 LNHDA, CDR2 SQIVND (reference sequence). The CDR3 extends over 17 amino acids. CDR3 amino acids: CASSRTGGGRDTNEQFF. Here the CDR3 DNA reads TGTGCCAGTAGTCGCACAGGGGGCGGAAGAGATACCAATGAGCAGTTCTTC.

V gene TRBV2 combines with J gene TRBJ2-1; D remains ambiguous. V lost 2 bases and J lost 7, with 6 bases in between. The CDR3 covers 12 residues. The germline gives CDR1 SNHLY, CDR2 FYNNEI. CDR3 in amino acids: CASSELSNEQFF. DNA of the CDR3: TGTGCCAGCAGTGAACTCTCGAATGAGCAGTTCTTC.

CDR3 protein: CASSLYPNTGELFF. CDR3 DNA sequence: TGTGCCAGCAGTTTATACCCGAACACCGGGGAGCTGTTTTTT. The chain uses TRBV27 and TRBJ2-2; D ambiguous. Per the germline V gene, CDR1 is MNHEY and CDR2 is SMNVEV (reference sequence). Deletions cut 1 base from V and 0 bases from J, with 3 bases between. The CDR3 loop spans 14 amino acids.

CDR3 coding DNA: TGCGCCAGCAGCCAAGAAAACGGGGTCGGGGAGCTGTTTTTT. Its translation is CASSQENGVGELFF. The chain is built from TRBV4-1 and TRBJ2-2, with D perhaps TRBD2 (5 bases). V dropped 0 bases and J dropped 7 bases, with 9 bases sitting between them. CDR3 length: 14 residues. Per germline, CDR1 MGHRA and CDR2 YSYEKL.

The chain recombines TRBV29-1 with TRBJ2-7; TRBD1 aligns across 9 bases. With 0 bases clipped from V and 2 bases from J, the junction kept 8 bases outside the gene matches. The CDR3 is 16 amino acids. CDR1 is SQVTM and CDR2 is ANQGSEA in the germline V gene. In nucleotides, the CDR3 is TGCAGCGTTGAAGAGTTTGCTGGGACAGGGACCTACGAGCAGTACTTC. Translated, it gives CSVEEFAGTGTYEQYF.

CDR3 sequence: CASSHGQGELATDTQYF. The CDR3 coding sequence is TGTGCCAGCAGCCACGGACAGGGGGAACTTGCCACAGATACGCAGTATTTT. V is TRBV7-6 and J is TRBJ2-3, with 10 bases matching TRBD1. Germline CDR1 reads SGHVS; CDR2 reads FNYEAQ. Losses at the gene ends were 5 bases for V and 2 bases for J; bases not matched to a gene: 10. CDR3 length equals 17 residues.

The table lists this clone with a few counts. This chain uses TRBV19 with TRBJ1-5; a weak D match, TRBD1 (5 bases). The CDR3 length is 13 residues. CDR1 LNHDA and CDR2 SQIVND come from the germline V gene (reference sequence). V lost 8 bases and J lost 7, with 15 bases in between. CDR3 amino acids: CASEGPGVQPQHF. The CDR3 DNA sequence: TGTGCCAGTGAAGGACCGGGGGTCCAGCCCCAGCATTTT.

This clone is judged medium-sized. The CDR3 sequence is CASSPATQTGSSTDTQYF. The CDR3 bases are TGTGCCAGCAGCCCCGCAACTCAGACAGGCTCTAGCACAGATACGCAGTATTTT. The chain joins TRBV11-3 to TRBJ2-3, with a tentative D call TRBD1 (6 bases). This CDR3 region has 18 residues. CDR1 SGHNT and CDR2 YENEEA come from the germline V gene. V was cut by 5 bases and J by 0 bases, with 21 bases left in between.

This clone was observed a single time. J is TRBJ2-3 and V is TRBV5-1, with a possible D match to TRBD2 (5 bases). The CDR3 runs to 14 residues. Trimming cost V 0 bases and J 2 bases, with 7 bases left between them. Germline assignment: CDR1 SGHRS and CDR2 YFSETQ. CDR3 sequence reads: CASSLEADTDTQYF. The CDR3 bases are TGCGCCAGCAGCTTGGAAGCGGACACAGATACGCAGTATTTT.

By proportion, this clone is medium-sized. This chain joins TRBV28 and TRBJ1-3; 10 nucleotides agree with TRBD1. The CDR3 consists of 16 residues. The V and J ends lost 6 bases and 8 bases, in that order; junction bases with no gene match: 13. In germline, CDR1 is MDHEN, CDR2 SYDVKM. The CDR3: CASSRVPGQGLDTIYF. The DNA of the CDR3 is TGTGCCAGCAGCAGGGTCCCGGGACAGGGGTTAGACACCATATATTTT.

The chain joins TRBV28 to TRBJ2-5; 7 bases fit TRBD1. This CDR3 is 13 amino acids long. CDR1 and CDR2 from the germline V gene are MDHEN and SYDVKM. The CDR3 DNA reads as TGTGCGTACCAGGGCAGGGGGCAAGAGACCCAGTACTTC. Residues: CAYQGRGQETQYF.

The J gene is TRBJ1-5, the V gene TRBV15; no definite D call. Germline loops: CDR1 LNHNV, CDR2 YYDKDF (reference sequence). V was trimmed by 0 bases and J by 7 bases, leaving 13 bases between them. The CDR3 contains 15 residues. The CDR3, as DNA: TGTGCCACCAGCAGAGATGTGGAGGGCTACCAGCCCCAGCATTTT. Residues: CATSRDVEGYQPQHF.

This sequence joins TRBV29-1 and TRBJ2-5, with D possibly being TRBD1 or TRBD2 (6 bases each). Trimming left V 4 bases short and J 0 bases short, with 12 bases between. Germline V gene data show CDR1 as SQVTM and CDR2 as ANQGSEA. The CDR3 extends over 14 amino acids. The chain's CDR3 is CSVGKGGYQETQYF. The CDR3 region has the DNA TGCAGCGTTGGGAAAGGGGGGTACCAAGAGACCCAGTACTTC.

This clone has more than one count but fewer than ten. The chain has TRBV9 and TRBJ1-4, with D possibly being TRBD1 (6 bases). CDR1 is SGDLS, CDR2 YYNGEE, per germline. Trimming took off 5 bases at V and 8 bases at J, with 10 bases between the two ends. The length of the CDR3 is 12 residues. CDR3 DNA: TGTGCCAGCAGACAGGGTAGGGAAAAACTGTTTTTT. It yields the protein CASRQGREKLFF.

This clone was detected only a few times. The chain carries TRBV28 and TRBJ1-2; TRBD1 is a possible D gene (5 bases). The CDR3 is made up of 15 amino acids. Trimming took off 1 base at V and 8 bases at J, with 17 bases between the two ends. The V gene's germline CDR1 is MDHEN and CDR2 SYDVKM. As DNA, the CDR3 is TGTGCCAGCAGTTTATTTGAGACAGAACGCCTCGGCTACACCTTC. Translating gives CASSLFETERLGYTF.

This chain uses TRBV28 with TRBJ2-7, with D unresolved. The CDR3 is made up of 16 amino acids. Germline assignment: CDR1 MDHEN and CDR2 SYDVKM. V was clipped by 5 bases and J by 2 bases, with 19 bases between them. As DNA, the CDR3 is TGTGCCAGCAGTAAAGGGCCGCCTCCTTCAGCCTACGAGCAGTACTTC. Its protein product is CASSKGPPPSAYEQYF.

This sequence joins TRBV29-1 and TRBJ2-5; 8 nucleotides match TRBD1. Germline V CDR1 and CDR2: SQVTM, ANQGSEA. The CDR3 consists of 13 residues. Losses at the gene ends were 6 bases for V and 0 bases for J; bases not matched to a gene: 3. The CDR3 here is CSVGDRYQETQYF. Here the CDR3 DNA reads TGCAGCGTGGGGGACAGGTACCAAGAGACCCAGTACTTC.

This chain joins TRBV11-3 and TRBJ2-7, with 9 bases lining up with TRBD1. V lost 3 bases and J lost 6; bases outside the gene matches: 9. Germline-derived CDR1 and CDR2 are SGHNT and YENEEA. This CDR3 region has 15 residues. Written as DNA, the CDR3 is TGTGCCAGCAGCTTGGGACAGGGATTTCGGAGCGAGCAGTACTTC. Its protein product is CASSLGQGFRSEQYF.

This clone is classed as medium-sized. An end of the junction does not agree with germline; a read error may underlie this. The chain has TRBV11-3 and TRBJ2-3, with a tentative D call TRBD2 (5 bases). The CDR3 covers 15 residues. Germline CDR1 is SGHNT and CDR2 is YENEEA. For the CDR3, the DNA is TGTGCCAGCAGTTTAGGGATAGCGAGCACAGATACGCAGTATTTT. This encodes CASSLGIASTDTQYF.

On this clone itself: A read error may account for a junction end that differs from germline. The chain is built from TRBV19 and TRBJ1-2; 11 bases map to TRBD1. The CDR3 runs to 15 residues. Germline CDR1 reads LNHDA; CDR2 reads SQIVND (reference sequence). The CDR3 sequence: CASSMDRGLNYGYTF. The DNA of the CDR3 is TGTGCCAGTAGTATGGACAGGGGGCTTAACTATGGCTACACCTTT.